This T cell receptor (beta chain) was recovered during a study of cytomegalovirus exposure and HLA in healthy donors. Study in general: The 90 to 150 validation repertoires used a platform that matched the one used for the 600 to 750 first-cohort repertoires, as a later analysis reported.

The repertoire was sequenced with immunoSEQ multiplex PCR; TCRdb's copy has only in-frame clones and lacks some. The repertoire holds 100,000 to 150,000 clones, around 88% seen once, with approximately 2% in the top ten. The CDR3 spans 15 residues. V was cut by 0 bases and J by 5 bases, with 14 bases left in between. Germline V gene data show CDR1 as SGHNT and CDR2 as YENEEA. Study conclusions and caveats: Rare TCR sequences predominated, though certain public TCRs were found in many donors. Reports credit the classifier with highly specific, highly sensitive diagnosis of cytomegalovirus status. TCR beta chains numbering some 160 were designated cytomegalovirus-associated.

About this clone: Antigen specificity is unknown.

Input material: PBMCs. This chain links TRBV11-3 with TRBJ2-7, with TRBD2 as a possible D gene (6 bases). This clonotype originated in a man aged 18 to 29 in good health and CMV-seronegative. The CDR3 protein is CASSLDFSEGDEQYF. The CDR3 region has the DNA TGTGCCAGCAGCTTAGATTTTTCGGAGGGCGACGAGCAGTACTTC.